Below are 5 T cell receptor beta chains sequenced from a single sample in a study of T cell responses to AZD1222 COVID-19 vaccine (dated by TCRdb to the early 2020s). The method behind the library was the immunoSEQ multiplex PCR assay. TCRdb carries this immuneACCESS record with in-frame sequences only. Its versions omit some clonotypes, under half of them owing to an unresolved V gene in the studies checked, with the rest unexplained. For this sample the table gives some 170,000 clones, of which about 91% were detected only once. The ten biggest clones cover less than 1.3% of the sample. The sample's time point label, in plain terms: about 28 days (+/-7) after the second vaccine dose. Here the sequenced sample was peripheral blood, taken 28 days after the second AZD1222 dose. All receptors derive from an adult who received the AZD1222 COVID-19 vaccine.

The chain recombines TRBV5-1 with TRBJ1-5; D call uncertain. The CDR3 runs to 15 residues. V was shortened by 0 bases and J by 0 bases, with 7 bases between the two germline ends. The germline V gene encodes CDR1 SGHRS and CDR2 YFSETQ. The CDR3 coding sequence is TGCGCCAGCAGCTTGGTGGGCAGTAGCAATCAGCCCCAGCATTTT. Its protein product is CASSLVGSSNQPQHF.

This clone appeared a few times. This chain joins TRBV11-1 and TRBJ1-1; unclear D gene. Germline CDR1 and CDR2: SGHAT and FQDESV (reference sequence). V shed 5 bases and J shed 3 bases, with 10 bases lying between them. CDR3 size: 13 residues. CDR3 amino acids: CASSPQADTEAFF. DNA of the CDR3: TGTGCCAGCAGCCCTCAGGCAGACACTGAAGCTTTCTTT.

The rearrangement links TRBV7-6 to TRBJ2-3; D is undetermined. Germline CDR1 and CDR2: SGHVS and FNYEAQ. The CDR3 is 17 amino acids. Between the trimmed V and J ends, which lost 1 base and 8 bases, there was a span of 22 bases. DNA of the CDR3: TGTGCCAGCAGCTTAGAGGCCAGAGCAGCCGGAGTAGGTACGCAGTATTTT. This gives the protein CASSLEARAAGVGTQYF.

The chain has TRBV19 and TRBJ2-2; D call uncertain. CDR1 LNHDA and CDR2 SQIVND come from the germline V gene (reference sequence). CDR3 size: 16 residues. V lost 5 bases, J lost 0 bases, and 13 bases lay in between. The CDR3 DNA reads TGTGCCAGTAGTTACCTCCCGAATCCGAACACCGGGGAGCTGTTTTTT. Translation gives CASSYLPNPNTGELFF. Looking up the rest from reference TRBV19 and TRBJ2-2 gives the full variable domain: DGGITQSPKYLFRKEGQNVTLSCEQNLNHDAMYWYRQDPGQGLRLIYYSQIVNDFQKGDIAEGYSVSREKKESFPLTVTSAQKNPTAFYLCASSYLPNPNTGELFFGEGSRLTVL.

The rearrangement joins TRBV25-1 to TRBJ2-5; 7 bases align to TRBD1. V lost 7 bases to trimming and J lost 1 base; unmatched junction nucleotides: 9. Germline CDR1 and CDR2: MGHDK and SYGVNS. CDR3 length: 15 residues. The CDR3 region is CASTFGQGVQETQYF. DNA for the CDR3: TGTGCCAGCACCTTCGGCCAGGGGGTCCAAGAGACCCAGTACTTC.